Listed here are 32 T cell receptor beta chains from one sample, sequenced in a study of T cells in Graves' hyperthyroidism and ophthalmopathy. Regions amplified from RNA transcripts were the TCR beta CDR3 regions. First-round RT-PCR targeting the TCR CDR3 was performed with the HTBI primer set. TCRdb redid the calling of the multiplex PCR reads with MiXCR, one entry per CDR3 protein. The sample consists of 400,000 to 500,000 distinct CDR3 sequences, approximately 14% of them appearing once. The material sequenced was blood. The source of these receptors is a man aged 18 to 29 with Graves' ophthalmopathy.

This clonotype was counted ten times or more. This rearrangement joins TRBV12-3 or TRBV12-4 to TRBJ1-3; no clear D. V was clipped by 6 bases and J by 0 bases, with 12 bases between them. The CDR3 is 15 residues long. Written as DNA, the CDR3 is TGTGCCAGCAGGCCCAATGGACTCTCTGGAAACACCATATATTTT. Its translation: CASRPNGLSGNTIYF.

J is TRBJ1-4 and V is TRBV12-3 or TRBV12-4, with D uncertain. The CDR3 totals 14 residues. The V end lost 3 bases, the J end lost 14 bases, and 19 bases lay between the germline ends. Here the CDR3 DNA reads TGTGCCAGCAGTTTGTCCCCAACTAATGAAAGGCTGTTTTTT. Protein product: CASSLSPTNERLFF.

V usage is TRBV5-1 and J usage is TRBJ2-1, with 7 nucleotides matching TRBD2. Trimming at V came to 2 bases and at J to 8 bases, leaving 10 bases not matched to a gene. Germline V gene lookup returns CDR1 SGHRS and CDR2 YFSETQ. CDR3 length: 15 amino acids. The CDR3 coding sequence is TGCGCCAGCAGCTTATCGGGGGGATCAGAGTATGAGCAGTTCTTC. This codes for CASSLSGGSEYEQFF. Full variable domain (outside the CDR3, taken from reference TRBV5-1 and TRBJ2-1): KAGVTQTPRYLIKTRGQQVTLSCSPISGHRSVSWYQQTPGQGLQFLFEYFSETQRNKGNFPGRFSGRQFSNSRSEMNVSTLELGDSALYLCASSLSGGSEYEQFFGPGTRLTVL.

This clonotype occurred many times. As DNA, the CDR3 is TGTGCCAGCAGCTTAGACGGCTACACTGAAGCTTTCTTT. Translated, it gives CASSLDGYTEAFF. This chain uses TRBV11-3 with TRBJ1-1; D not resolved. The germline V gene encodes CDR1 SGHNT and CDR2 YENEEA. The CDR3 covers 13 residues. Trimming took off 0 bases at V and 3 bases at J, with 5 bases between the two ends. Combining the CDR3 with reference TRBV11-3 and TRBJ1-1 gives the whole variable domain EAGVVQSPRYKIIEKKQPVAFWCNPISGHNTLYWYLQNLGQGPELLIRYENEEAVDDSQLPKDRFSAERLKGVDSTLKIQPAELGDSAVYLCASSLDGYTEAFFGQGTRLTVV.

The chain carries TRBV6-1 and TRBJ1-1, with TRBD1 matching 8 bases. This CDR3 is built from 15 residues. Looked up from germline, CDR1 is MNHNS and CDR2 is SASEGT. The ends lost 5 bases at V and 1 base at J; junction bases unmatched: 6. For the CDR3, the DNA is TGTGCCAGCAGTTGGCTGGACAGGGAGAACACTGAAGCTTTCTTT. It is translated as CASSWLDRENTEAFF.

This clonotype was picked up many times. The rearrangement joins TRBV5-1 to TRBJ2-7, with TRBD2 matching over 7 bases. There are 15 residues in the CDR3. The V gene end was trimmed by 5 bases and the J gene end by 7 bases; junction bases not matched to a gene: 15. Germline values: CDR1 SGHRS, CDR2 YFSETQ. CDR3 amino acids: CASRGDLAAVWEQYF. Here the CDR3 DNA reads TGCGCCAGCAGAGGGGATCTAGCGGCCGTCTGGGAGCAGTACTTC.

This clonotype was counted between two and nine times. This rearrangement joins TRBV3-1 to TRBJ2-5, with a possible D match to TRBD2 (5 bases). CDR1 and CDR2 (germline): LGHDT, YNNKEL (reference sequence). The CDR3 consists of 16 residues. V shed 0 bases and J shed 2 bases, with 13 bases lying between them. In DNA, the CDR3 is TGTGCCAGCAGCCAAGACCCCGGGGTACTTCAAGAGACCCAGTACTTC. Protein: CASSQDPGVLQETQYF.

The table lists this clonotype with a few counts. CDR3 in DNA: TGTGCCAGTAGTATAGTGGGGCTATACAATGAGCAGTTCTTC. Translated: CASSIVGLYNEQFF. The chain combines TRBV19 with TRBJ2-1; the D gene is possibly TRBD1 (5 bases). V was pared by 1 base and J by 4 bases, with 8 bases between. Germline V gene data show CDR1 as LNHDA and CDR2 as SQIVND (reference sequence). This CDR3 has 14 residues.

V gene TRBV18 combines with J gene TRBJ1-6; TRBD1 aligns across 7 bases. The CDR3 covers 15 residues. Per the germline V gene, CDR1 is KGHSH and CDR2 is LQKENI. Losses at the gene ends were 4 bases for V and 7 bases for J; bases not matched to a gene: 7. CDR3 in amino acids: CASSRLPGQNSPLHF. The CDR3 coding sequence is TGTGCCAGCTCACGTCTTCCGGGACAGAATTCACCCCTCCACTTT.

Turning to this clonotype: This sequence may be a read error, since a much larger clone differs from it by one base. V gene TRBV27 combines with J gene TRBJ1-1; D is unresolved. Germline V lookup: CDR1 MNHEY, CDR2 SMNVEV (reference sequence). V was shortened by 0 bases and J by 4 bases, with 6 bases between the two germline ends. The CDR3 covers 13 residues. CDR3 sequence: CASSLSESTEAFF. In DNA form, the CDR3 reads TGTGCCAGCAGTTTATCAGAGAGCACTGAAGCTTTCTTT.

The chain links TRBV4-1 to TRBJ1-2; D call uncertain. This CDR3 comprises 13 residues. Trimming removed 1 base from V and 5 bases from J, with 8 bases in between. In germline, CDR1 is MGHRA, CDR2 YSYEKL. The CDR3 is CASSQAEGYGYTF. The DNA for the CDR3 is TGCGCCAGCAGCCAAGCGGAAGGATATGGCTACACCTTC.

For this clonotype: One junction end does not reproduce the germline sequence, and a read error may be involved. This rearrangement joins TRBV12-3 or TRBV12-4 to TRBJ2-7; 7 bases map to TRBD2. This CDR3 has 11 amino acids. In DNA form, the CDR3 reads TGTGCCAGCAGCAGGGACCGGGAGGAGCACTTC. Residues: CASSRDREEHF.

There are many counts of this clonotype. This sequence joins TRBV2 and TRBJ1-5, with 9 bases that match TRBD1. The CDR3 consists of 15 residues. The V and J ends lost 6 bases and 8 bases, in that order; junction bases with no gene match: 11. Germline V CDR1 and CDR2: SNHLY, FYNNEI. Here the CDR3 DNA reads TGTGCCAGCAGATCCGCCGGGACAGGGATTAAGCCCCAGCATTTT. This gives the protein CASRSAGTGIKPQHF. Using reference TRBV2 and TRBJ1-5 for the parts outside the CDR3, the full variable domain is EPEVTQTPSHQVTQMGQEVILRCVPISNHLYFYWYRQILGQKVEFLVSFYNNEISEKSEIFDDQFSVERPDGSNFTLKIRSTKLEDSAMYFCASRSAGTGIKPQHFGDGTRLSIL.

This clonotype showed up many times. This sequence joins TRBV5-1 and TRBJ2-7; the D gene is possibly TRBD1 (6 bases). This CDR3 is built from 15 residues. Germline V gene lookup returns CDR1 SGHRS and CDR2 YFSETQ. The germline V and J ends were trimmed by 0 bases and 4 bases, with 14 bases remaining between them. Here the CDR3 DNA reads TGCGCCAGCAGCTTGGCAGGAACAGGGCAATACGAGCAGTACTTC. This translates into CASSLAGTGQYEQYF.

J is TRBJ1-2 and V is TRBV9; no firm D call. CDR3 length equals 14 residues. CDR1 is SGDLS and CDR2 is YYNGEE in the germline V gene. The germline V and J ends were trimmed by 4 bases and 5 bases, with 15 bases remaining between them. CDR3 loop: CASSPSHLQYGYTF. For the CDR3, the DNA is TGTGCCAGCAGCCCATCCCACTTACAGTATGGCTACACCTTC.

The table lists this clonotype with many counts. The chain joins TRBV3-1 to TRBJ2-5; D tentatively fits TRBD1 or TRBD2 (5 bases each). The CDR3 contains 17 residues. Germline CDR1 is LGHDT and CDR2 is YNNKEL (reference sequence). V was shortened by 0 bases and J by 0 bases, with 14 bases between the two germline ends. CDR3 protein: CASSQEGWDRYQETQYF. The CDR3 DNA is TGTGCCAGCAGCCAAGAAGGGTGGGACCGGTACCAAGAGACCCAGTACTTC.

The V call is TRBV20-1, the J call TRBJ2-3, with D possibly TRBD2 on 7 matching bases. Deletions cut 3 bases from V and 5 bases from J, with 15 bases between. CDR1 DFQATT and CDR2 SNEGSKA come from the germline V gene (reference sequence). The CDR3 extends over 14 amino acids. CDR3 DNA sequence: TGCAGTGCTAGTAGGGGGGAGGGAAGAGATACGCAGTATTTT. It encodes CSASRGEGRDTQYF.

This clonotype was detected ten times or more. The rearrangement joins TRBV12-3 or TRBV12-4 to TRBJ1-1; D possibly corresponds to TRBD1 (5 bases). The V and J ends lost 2 bases and 1 base respectively, with 5 bases between them. The CDR3 is made up of 13 amino acids. The DNA of the CDR3 is TGTGCCAGCAGTTTACAGGGGAACACTGAAGCTTTCTTT. It codes for CASSLQGNTEAFF.

The chain joins TRBV5-6 to TRBJ1-6; tentative D call: TRBD1 (5 bases). V was shortened by 0 bases and J by 0 bases, with 7 bases between the two germline ends. Per the germline V gene, CDR1 is SGHDT and CDR2 is YYEEEE. The length of the CDR3 is 16 residues. The CDR3 nucleotides read TGTGCCAGCAGCTTGGAGGGGAGCTCCTATAATTCACCCCTCCACTTT. Residues: CASSLEGSSYNSPLHF.

The chain couples TRBV12-3 or TRBV12-4 to TRBJ2-7, with D uncertain. CDR3 length equals 13 residues. The V end was cut by 4 bases, the J end by 3 bases, with 10 bases between. This CDR3 is CASSYIGYYEQYF. The CDR3 DNA reads TGTGCCAGCAGTTATATTGGCTACTACGAGCAGTACTTC.

This clonotype was observed at least ten times. The CDR3 region has the DNA TGCGCCAGCAGCCGGTGGAGCGGGGCGAACACCGGGGAGCTGTTTTTT. Translation gives CASSRWSGANTGELFF. The chain couples TRBV5-1 to TRBJ2-2, with 7 bases identical to TRBD2. Germline values: CDR1 SGHRS, CDR2 YFSETQ. The CDR3 runs to 16 residues. V lost 4 bases and J lost 0; bases outside the gene matches: 6.

This clonotype was seen many times. J is TRBJ2-1 and V is TRBV20-1; 8 bases map to TRBD2. Per the germline V gene, CDR1 is DFQATT and CDR2 is SNEGSKA (reference sequence). This CDR3 is built from 15 residues. The ends lost 3 bases at V and 9 bases at J; junction bases unmatched: 13. In nucleotides, the CDR3 is TGCAGTGCTAGCCACGAGCGGGGGCTATGGGGTGAGCAGTTCTTC. This encodes CSASHERGLWGEQFF.

The sample holds many counts of this clonotype. The CDR3 reads CASSLIFARTYEQYF. CDR3 DNA sequence: TGTGCCAGCAGCTTGATTTTTGCCAGGACCTACGAGCAGTACTTC. The chain uses TRBV5-5 and TRBJ2-7; unclear D gene. The CDR3 runs 15 residues. The ends were cut back, 1 base at V and 2 bases at J, with 13 bases in the middle. Per germline, CDR1 SGHKS and CDR2 YYEKEE (reference sequence).

This clonotype showed up just a few times. V gene TRBV19 combines with J gene TRBJ2-2, with TRBD1 as a possible D gene (7 bases). The CDR3 loop spans 15 amino acids. Germline V lookup: CDR1 LNHDA, CDR2 SQIVND (reference sequence). V dropped 5 bases and J dropped 5 bases, with 15 bases sitting between them. CDR3 residues: CASSRRGLWTGELFF. For the CDR3, the DNA is TGTGCCAGTAGTCGGAGGGGGCTGTGGACCGGGGAGCTGTTTTTT.

The sample holds many counts of this clonotype. V usage is TRBV5-4 and J usage is TRBJ2-5, with 8 bases identical to TRBD2. Germline CDR1 is SGHNT and CDR2 is YYREEE (reference sequence). With 2 bases clipped from V and 5 bases from J, the junction kept 8 bases outside the gene matches. The CDR3 consists of 15 residues. The CDR3 is CASSFLGTRGETQYF. As DNA, the CDR3 is TGTGCCAGCAGCTTTCTGGGGACTAGGGGTGAGACCCAGTACTTC.

This clonotype showed up many times. This chain joins TRBV20-1 and TRBJ2-1; TRBD1 matches 8 bases. This CDR3 is 13 amino acids long. The germline CDR1 and CDR2 sequences are DFQATT and SNEGSKA (reference sequence). V shed 5 bases and J 0 bases; nucleotides not matched to a gene: 0. The CDR3 DNA sequence: TGCAGTGCTGGGACAGGCTCCTACAATGAGCAGTTCTTC. Protein sequence: CSAGTGSYNEQFF.

The chain couples TRBV24-1 to TRBJ2-3, with unresolved D. The germline V gene encodes CDR1 KGHDR and CDR2 SFDVKD. This CDR3 contains 14 residues. Trimming took 4 bases from V and 1 from J, leaving 8 bases between them. CDR3 coding DNA: TGTGCCACCAGTGACATAAGGGGCACAGATACGCAGTATTTT. Translated, it gives CATSDIRGTDTQYF.

The J gene is TRBJ1-1, the V gene TRBV6-1; no clear D gene. Germline values: CDR1 MNHNS, CDR2 SASEGT. The CDR3 is made up of 13 amino acids. V was shortened by 3 bases and J by 4 bases, with 9 bases between the two germline ends. The CDR3 spells CASSDSVPTEAFF. As DNA, the CDR3 is TGTGCCAGCAGTGATTCAGTGCCCACTGAAGCTTTCTTT.

This clonotype has more than one count but fewer than ten. The chain couples TRBV5-4 to TRBJ2-5, with 16 bases fitting TRBD2. With 3 bases clipped from V and 5 bases from J, the junction kept 4 bases outside the gene matches. The CDR3 is 16 amino acids. In germline, CDR1 is SGHNT, CDR2 YYREEE (reference sequence). Here the CDR3 DNA reads TGTGCCAGCAGCTCGGGACTAGCGGGAGGGGCGGAGACCCAGTACTTC. It encodes CASSSGLAGGAETQYF.

In its sample, this clonotype was seen many times. The chain employs TRBV7-3 and TRBJ2-1; D could derive from TRBD1 or TRBD2 (5 bases each). Germline V gene lookup returns CDR1 SGHTA and CDR2 FQGTGA. The V and J ends lost 5 bases and 4 bases respectively, with 12 bases between them. The CDR3 has 14 amino acids. The CDR3 bases are TGTGCCAGCAGCCAAAGGGACGGTTACAATGAGCAGTTCTTC. Its translation is CASSQRDGYNEQFF.

In its sample, this clonotype was seen a few times. The V gene is TRBV5-1, the J gene TRBJ2-3; 9 bases match TRBD2. Unmatched junction bases numbered 9, after V lost 4 bases and J lost 0 bases. The CDR3 runs to 17 residues. CDR1 and CDR2 from the germline V gene are SGHRS and YFSETQ. The CDR3 sequence is CASSDGATSGSTDTQYF. CDR3 coding DNA: TGCGCCAGCAGCGACGGGGCAACTAGCGGGAGCACAGATACGCAGTATTTT.

This clonotype showed up just a few times. V usage is TRBV9 and J usage is TRBJ1-2; the D is unclear. The CDR3 has 14 amino acids. The V and J ends lost 2 bases and 8 bases respectively, with 16 bases between them. The germline V gene has CDR1 SGDLS and CDR2 YYNGEE. CDR3 sequence reads: CASSVASIERGYTF. CDR3 DNA sequence: TGTGCCAGCAGCGTCGCCTCAATAGAACGGGGCTACACCTTC.